This T cell receptor beta chain was obtained from a study of T cell responses to AZD1222 COVID-19 vaccine. TCRdb's copy holds only in-frame clones and misses some; the assay was immunoSEQ multiplex PCR. The sample records approximately 96,000 clones, 85% to 90% being singletons. Findings and limits, study-wide: Nearly half of unique spike-specific TCRs reportedly avoided B.1.351 and B.1.1.7 mutated regions.

Deletions cut 3 bases from V and 2 bases from J, with 17 bases between. This CDR3 contains 16 residues. Germline CDR1 reads SGHAT; CDR2 reads FQNNGV. As for this clone: Its antigen remains unknown.

This chain uses TRBV11-2 with TRBJ2-7, with a weak D call TRBD2 (6 bases). The sample was peripheral blood, taken 28 days after the second AZD1222 dose. The TCR sequence derives from an adult who received the AZD1222 COVID-19 vaccine. CDR3 nucleotide sequence: TGTGCCAGCAGCTTGATAGCCGGGAGTGCCGCCTACGAGCAGTACTTC. Translated: CASSLIAGSAAYEQYF.